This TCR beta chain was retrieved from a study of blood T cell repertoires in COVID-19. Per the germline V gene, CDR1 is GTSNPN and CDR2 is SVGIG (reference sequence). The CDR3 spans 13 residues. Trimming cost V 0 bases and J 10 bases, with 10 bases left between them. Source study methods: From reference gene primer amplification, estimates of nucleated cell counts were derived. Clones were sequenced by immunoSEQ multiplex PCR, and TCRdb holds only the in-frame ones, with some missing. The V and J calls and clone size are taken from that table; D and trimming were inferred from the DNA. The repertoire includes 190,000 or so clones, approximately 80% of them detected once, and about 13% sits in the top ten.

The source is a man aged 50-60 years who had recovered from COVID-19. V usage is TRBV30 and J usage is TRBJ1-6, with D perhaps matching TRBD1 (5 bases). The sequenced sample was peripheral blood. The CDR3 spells CAWSVGEGSPLHF. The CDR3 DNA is TGTGCCTGGAGTGTAGGGGAAGGGTCACCCCTCCACTTT.